The 24 T cell receptor beta chains given below trace back to one sample, sequenced in a study of blood T cells in healthy people across ages. It was with a sample-barcoded 5' primer and a J-beta primer mix that a second PCR of roughly 6 to 11 cycles was run. TCRdb processed the 5' RACE reads anew with MiXCR; each CDR3 protein has one entry. The sample lists approximately 810,000 distinct CDR3 sequences, 29% occurring once. What was sequenced was blood. Receptors were obtained from a woman over 75 in good health.

The table lists this clonotype with many counts. This rearrangement joins TRBV6-2 or TRBV6-3 to TRBJ1-1; no clear D gene. Germline V CDR1 and CDR2: MNHEY, SVGEGT. The CDR3 covers 13 residues. With 3 bases removed from V and 8 bases from J, the gap between germline ends came to 13 bases. CDR3 residues: CASSYSLDSEAFF. The CDR3 nucleotides read TGTGCCAGCAGTTATAGTCTAGACTCCGAAGCTTTCTTT.

This clonotype was seen only a few times. This rearrangement joins TRBV24-1 to TRBJ1-2, with D maybe TRBD1 (6 bases). Trimming took off 7 bases at V and 4 bases at J, with 15 bases between the two ends. The CDR3 length is 14 residues. Germline values: CDR1 KGHDR, CDR2 SFDVKD. The CDR3 protein is CATRRPGAGYGYTF. For the CDR3, the DNA is TGTGCCACCAGGCGGCCGGGGGCCGGCTATGGCTACACCTTC.

The V and J genes are TRBV19 and TRBJ2-5; D is possibly TRBD2 (5 bases). From germline, CDR1 is LNHDA and CDR2 SQIVND (reference sequence). V lost 2 bases and J 5 bases, leaving 18 bases between the germline ends. The CDR3 is 16 residues long. This CDR3 reads CASSITARASAETQYF. CDR3 DNA sequence: TGTGCCAGTAGTATAACAGCGCGGGCCTCCGCTGAGACCCAGTACTTC.

J is TRBJ1-3 and V is TRBV29-1; D is uncertain. V lost 6 bases to trimming and J lost 1 base, with 13 bases between them. CDR3 size: 14 residues. Germline V gives CDR1 SQVTM, CDR2 ANQGSEA. The CDR3 DNA reads TGCAGCGTGAAACTCTACTTTTCTGGAAACACCATATATTTT. Its translation is CSVKLYFSGNTIYF.

The chain has TRBV20-1 and TRBJ1-6, with 7 nucleotides matching TRBD1. Trimming at V came to 0 bases and at J to 7 bases, leaving 3 bases not matched to a gene. Germline V gives CDR1 DFQATT, CDR2 SNEGSKA (reference sequence). CDR3 length: 14 residues. DNA for the CDR3: TGCAGTGCTAGAGATACGGGACAGAATTCACCCCTCCACTTT. Protein product: CSARDTGQNSPLHF.

This rearrangement joins TRBV20-1 to TRBJ2-7; 7 positions match TRBD1. There are 12 residues in the CDR3. Germline CDR1 and CDR2: DFQATT and SNEGSKA (reference sequence). J lost 5 bases, V lost 6 bases, and 7 bases had no gene match. Here the CDR3 reads CSALRQGDEQYF. DNA for the CDR3: TGCAGTGCGCTTAGACAGGGCGACGAGCAGTACTTC.

This rearrangement joins TRBV11-2 to TRBJ2-1; 10 bases match TRBD2. V trimming: 1 base; J trimming: 8 bases; junction bases outside the gene matches: 11. Germline V gene sequence: CDR1 SGHAT, CDR2 FQNNGV. The CDR3 extends over 17 amino acids. In DNA, the CDR3 is TGTGCCAGCAGCTTAGGTTTTTCGACTAGCGGGTATCATGAGCAGTTCTTC. It codes for CASSLGFSTSGYHEQFF.

This clonotype has ten or more counts. The rearrangement links TRBV2 to TRBJ2-5, with TRBD1 identical over 9 bases. Germline trimming cut 6 bases from V and 5 bases from J; bases unmatched to any gene: 7. The germline V gene encodes CDR1 SNHLY and CDR2 FYNNEI. The CDR3 length is 14 residues. This chain's CDR3 is CASSRDRVPETQYF. The CDR3 bases are TGTGCCAGCAGCCGGGACAGGGTACCTGAGACCCAGTACTTC.

This clonotype was detected only a few times. The chain combines TRBV20-1 with TRBJ2-2; 7 nucleotides align to TRBD1. Germline assignment: CDR1 DFQATT and CDR2 SNEGSKA (reference sequence). This CDR3 region has 14 residues. CDR3 in amino acids: CGSPDRKNTGELFF. The CDR3 DNA reads as TGCGGGTCCCCGGACAGGAAGAACACCGGGGAGCTGTTTTTT.

This clonotype showed up many times. V usage is TRBV5-4 and J usage is TRBJ2-6, with D perhaps TRBD2 (7 bases). Trimming shortened V by 0 bases and J by 0 bases, and 13 bases separated the two germline ends. Germline loops: CDR1 SGHNT, CDR2 YYREEE (reference sequence). The CDR3 is made up of 18 amino acids. The DNA of the CDR3 is TGTGCCAGCAGCTTGGGCAAGGGGGGGGCCTCTGGGGCCAACGTCCTGACTTTC. Translated, it gives CASSLGKGGASGANVLTF.

This chain joins TRBV5-4 and TRBJ2-1, with D possibly TRBD1 on 6 matching bases. V was trimmed by 5 bases and J by 2 bases, leaving 14 bases between them. The CDR3 sequence is 15 residues long. In germline, CDR1 is SGHNT, CDR2 YYREEE (reference sequence). The CDR3 spells CASRIAGTTYNEQFF. The CDR3, as DNA: TGTGCCAGCAGAATTGCCGGGACAACCTACAATGAGCAGTTCTTC.

The genes are TRBV4-1 and TRBJ1-2; D remains ambiguous. Germline V CDR1 and CDR2: MGHRA, YSYEKL. The ends were cut back, 6 bases at V and 4 bases at J, with 15 bases in the middle. The CDR3 runs to 14 residues. The CDR3 bases are TGCGCCAGCAGTCCTCGGAGCTTAGGCTATGGCTACACCTTC. Its protein is CASSPRSLGYGYTF.

The CDR3 loop is CASKRRLNTEAFF. CDR3 DNA sequence: TGTGCCAGCAAACGCAGGCTGAACACTGAAGCTTTCTTT. The genes are TRBV2 and TRBJ1-1; D not certain. V dropped 7 bases and J dropped 0 bases, with 9 bases sitting between them. This CDR3 has 13 residues. CDR1 and CDR2 (germline): SNHLY, FYNNEI.

The V gene is TRBV7-2, the J gene TRBJ2-7; TRBD1 aligns across 7 bases. The germline CDR1 and CDR2 sequences are SGHTA and FQGNSA. CDR3 size: 12 residues. Unmatched junction bases numbered 8, after V lost 8 bases and J lost 7 bases. The CDR3: CASGAGGREQYF. CDR3 DNA sequence: TGTGCCAGCGGGGCAGGGGGAAGGGAGCAGTACTTC.

This clonotype came up many times. The V call is TRBV18, the J call TRBJ2-7, with a possible D match to TRBD2 (6 bases). The CDR3 is 18 residues long. Germline loops: CDR1 KGHSH, CDR2 LQKENI. Trimming cost V 3 bases and J 3 bases, with 24 bases left between them. The CDR3: CASSPIGTVLLKSYEQYF. The CDR3, as DNA: TGTGCCAGCTCACCCATCGGGACTGTTCTATTGAAGAGCTACGAGCAGTACTTC.

Only a few counts were recorded for this clonotype. A clone one base away is much larger, so this may be a read error. The chain links TRBV2 to TRBJ2-5; 10 positions match TRBD2. Germline assignment: CDR1 SNHLY and CDR2 FYNNEI. The CDR3 sequence is 15 residues long. CDR3 sequence (DNA): TGTGCCAGCAAAACTAGCGGGGAGGACCAAGAGACCCGGTACTTC. It is translated as CASKTSGEDQETRYF.

The chain couples TRBV28 to TRBJ1-3; D is unclear. Germline-derived CDR1 and CDR2 are MDHEN and SYDVKM. The V gene lost 1 base and the J gene lost 8 bases, with 15 bases spanning the gap. The CDR3 loop spans 15 amino acids. CDR3 loop: CASSLLTSEQDTIYF. CDR3 sequence (DNA): TGTGCCAGCAGTTTATTAACATCGGAGCAGGACACCATATATTTT.

Ten or more counts support this clonotype. The chain has TRBV9 and TRBJ2-1; TRBD2 aligns across 10 bases. Germline CDR1 SGDLS, CDR2 YYNGEE. This CDR3 region has 15 residues. V trimming: 0 bases; J trimming: 7 bases; junction bases outside the gene matches: 4. For the CDR3, the DNA is TGTGCCAGCAGCGTAGTCCTAGCGGGGGTGAATGAGCAGTTCTTC. Translation gives CASSVVLAGVNEQFF.

CDR3: CAWAATNINYGYTF. The CDR3 DNA reads as TGTGCCTGGGCCGCGACAAACATTAACTATGGCTACACCTTC. J is TRBJ1-2 and V is TRBV30; D is ambiguous. This CDR3 comprises 14 residues. Trimming cost V 5 bases and J 1 base, with 14 bases left between them. Per the germline V gene, CDR1 is GTSNPN and CDR2 is SVGIG (reference sequence).

The chain carries TRBV12-3 or TRBV12-4 and TRBJ1-5; possible D gene TRBD1, 6 bases. Deletions cut 6 bases from V and 6 bases from J, with 15 bases between. This CDR3 has 14 residues. This CDR3 reads CASSTGTPAQPQHF. The CDR3 coding sequence is TGTGCCAGCAGCACCGGGACACCAGCTCAGCCCCAGCATTTT.

This clonotype was counted ten times or more. The chain joins TRBV7-2 to TRBJ1-6; D might be TRBD1 (6 bases). Germline V lookup: CDR1 SGHTA, CDR2 FQGNSA. Between the trimmed V and J ends, which lost 3 bases and 6 bases, there was a span of 15 bases. The CDR3 covers 16 residues. The DNA for the CDR3 is TGTGCCAGCAGCTTTCAAGGGACAAGCCTTAATTCACCCCTCCACTTT. Translation: CASSFQGTSLNSPLHF. Using reference TRBV7-2 and TRBJ1-6 for the parts outside the CDR3, the full variable domain is GAGVSQSPSNKVTEKGKDVELRCDPISGHTALYWYRQSLGQGLEFLIYFQGNSAPDKSGLPSDRFSAERTGGSVSTLTIQRTQQEDSAVYLCASSFQGTSLNSPLHFGNGTRLTVT.

The chain carries TRBV7-2 and TRBJ1-2, with D unresolved. CDR1 and CDR2 from the germline V gene are SGHTA and FQGNSA. V lost 0 bases and J lost 12, with 11 bases in between. CDR3 length equals 12 residues. The CDR3 is CASSLAGIGDTF. The CDR3 nucleotides read TGTGCCAGCAGCTTAGCAGGGATCGGCGACACCTTC.

Turning to this clonotype: This sequence may be a read error, since a much larger clone differs from it by one base. This chain joins TRBV15 and TRBJ2-1; weak D call: TRBD1 (5 bases). V was shortened by 1 base and J by 9 bases, with 19 bases between the two germline ends. The germline gives CDR1 LNHNV, CDR2 YYDKDF (reference sequence). This CDR3 has 16 residues. This CDR3 reads CATSRVGPGQCFEQFF. Here the CDR3 DNA reads TGTGCCACCAGCAGAGTAGGGCCAGGGCAGTGCTTTGAGCAGTTCTTC.

This clonotype was picked up a small number of times. CDR3 region: CASSLEGRVYAFF. The CDR3 region has the DNA TGTGCCAGCAGCTTAGAAGGCAGGGTTTATGCTTTCTTT. V is TRBV7-9 and J is TRBJ1-1, with D possibly TRBD1 on 5 matching bases. V was cut by 1 base and J by 11 bases, with 14 bases left in between. CDR1 is SEHNR and CDR2 is FQNEAQ in the germline V gene (reference sequence). This CDR3 spans 13 amino acids. Based on the CDR3 plus reference TRBV7-9 and TRBJ1-1, the full variable domain is DTGVSQNPRHKITKRGQNVTFRCDPISEHNRLYWYRQTLGQGPEFLTYFQNEAQLEKSRLLSDRFSAERPKGSFSTLEIQRTEQGDSAMYLCASSLEGRVYAFFGQGTRLTVV.